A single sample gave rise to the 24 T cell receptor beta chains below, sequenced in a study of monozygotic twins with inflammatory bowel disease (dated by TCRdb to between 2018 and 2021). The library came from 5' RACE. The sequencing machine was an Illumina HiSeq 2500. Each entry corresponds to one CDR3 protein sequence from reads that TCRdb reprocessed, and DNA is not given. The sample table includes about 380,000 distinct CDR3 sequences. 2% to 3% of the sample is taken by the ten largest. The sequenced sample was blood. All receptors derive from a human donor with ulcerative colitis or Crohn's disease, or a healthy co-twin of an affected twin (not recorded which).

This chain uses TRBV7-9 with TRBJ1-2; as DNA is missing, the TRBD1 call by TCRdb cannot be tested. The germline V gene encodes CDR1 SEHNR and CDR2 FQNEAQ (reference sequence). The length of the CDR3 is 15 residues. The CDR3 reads CASSLDQGRDYGYTF.

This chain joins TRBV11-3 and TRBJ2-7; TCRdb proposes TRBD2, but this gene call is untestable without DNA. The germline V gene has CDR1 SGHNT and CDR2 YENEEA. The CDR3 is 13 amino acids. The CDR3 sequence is CASSSGSTYEQYF.

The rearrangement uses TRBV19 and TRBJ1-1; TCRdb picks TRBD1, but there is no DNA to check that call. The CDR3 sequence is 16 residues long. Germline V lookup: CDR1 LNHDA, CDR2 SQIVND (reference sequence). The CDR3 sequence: CASSTRTGRGNTEAFF.

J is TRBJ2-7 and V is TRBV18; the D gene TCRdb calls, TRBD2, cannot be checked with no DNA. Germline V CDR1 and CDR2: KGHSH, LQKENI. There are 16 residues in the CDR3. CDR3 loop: CASSPGLTGGDYEQYF.

The CDR3 reads CASSLVGAHSSSYNSPLHF. The chain links TRBV5-1 to TRBJ1-6. The CDR3 extends over 19 amino acids. Germline V CDR1 and CDR2: SGHRS, YFSETQ.

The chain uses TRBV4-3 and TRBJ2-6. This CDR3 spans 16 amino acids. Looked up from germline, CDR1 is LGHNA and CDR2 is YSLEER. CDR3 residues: CASSQDFGSGADVLTF.

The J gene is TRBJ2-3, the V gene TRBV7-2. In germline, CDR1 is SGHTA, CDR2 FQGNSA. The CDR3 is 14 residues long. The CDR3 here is CASSLSGGTDTQYF.

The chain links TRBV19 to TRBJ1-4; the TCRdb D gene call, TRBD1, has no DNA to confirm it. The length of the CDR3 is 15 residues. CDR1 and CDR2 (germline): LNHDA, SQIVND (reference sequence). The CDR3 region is CASSIRTGGGEKLFF.

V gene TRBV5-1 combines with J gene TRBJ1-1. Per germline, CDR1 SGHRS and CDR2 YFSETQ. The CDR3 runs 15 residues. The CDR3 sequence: CASRVSVQLNTEAFF.

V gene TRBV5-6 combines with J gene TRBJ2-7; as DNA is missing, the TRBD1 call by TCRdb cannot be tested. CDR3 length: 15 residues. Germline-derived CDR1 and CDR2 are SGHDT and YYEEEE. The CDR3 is CASSLGSLRAYEQYF.

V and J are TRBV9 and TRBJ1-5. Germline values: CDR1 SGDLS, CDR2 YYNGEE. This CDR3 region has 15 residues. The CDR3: CASSGAPYSNQPQHF. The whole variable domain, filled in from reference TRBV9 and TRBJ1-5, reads DSGVTQTPKHLITATGQRVTLRCSPRSGDLSVYWYQQSLDQGLQFLIQYYNGEERAKGNILERFSAQQFPDLHSELNLSSLELGDSALYFCASSGAPYSNQPQHFGDGTRLSIL.

This chain's CDR3 is CASSLAVGEQETQYF. The rearrangement uses TRBV7-9 and TRBJ2-5. The CDR3 is 15 amino acids. The V gene's germline CDR1 is SEHNR and CDR2 FQNEAQ (reference sequence).

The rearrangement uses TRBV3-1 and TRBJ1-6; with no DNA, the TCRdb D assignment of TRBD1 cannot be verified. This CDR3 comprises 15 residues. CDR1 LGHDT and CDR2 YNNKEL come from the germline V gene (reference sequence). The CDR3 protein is CASSQRGKGNSPLHF.

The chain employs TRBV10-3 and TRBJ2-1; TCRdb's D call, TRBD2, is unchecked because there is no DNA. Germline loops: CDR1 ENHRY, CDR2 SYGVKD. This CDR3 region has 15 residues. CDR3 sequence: CAISESVTRAYEQFF.

CDR3: CATRKQGAGNQPQHF. The chain combines TRBV15 with TRBJ1-5; TCRdb's D gene call, TRBD1, goes unchecked for lack of DNA. Germline V gives CDR1 LNHNV, CDR2 YYDKDF (reference sequence). The CDR3 runs to 15 residues.

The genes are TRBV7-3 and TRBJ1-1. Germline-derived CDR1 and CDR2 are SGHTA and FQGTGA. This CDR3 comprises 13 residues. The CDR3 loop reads CASSSVLNTEAFF.

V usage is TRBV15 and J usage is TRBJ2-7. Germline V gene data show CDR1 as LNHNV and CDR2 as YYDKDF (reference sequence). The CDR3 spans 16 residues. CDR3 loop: CATSRDPGAPSYEQYF.

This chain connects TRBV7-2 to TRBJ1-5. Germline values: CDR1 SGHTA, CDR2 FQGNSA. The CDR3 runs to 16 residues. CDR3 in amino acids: CASSLESSYSNQPQHF.

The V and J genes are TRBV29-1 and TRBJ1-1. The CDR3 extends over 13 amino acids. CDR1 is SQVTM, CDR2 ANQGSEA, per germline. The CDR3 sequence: CSVDKAGSTEAFF.

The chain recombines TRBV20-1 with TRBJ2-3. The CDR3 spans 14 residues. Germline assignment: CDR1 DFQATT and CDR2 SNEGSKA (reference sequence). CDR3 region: CSARVPWLADTQYF.

CDR3 amino acids: CAWSVHPSKTQYF. V usage is TRBV30 and J usage is TRBJ2-5. The CDR3 is 13 residues long. Germline V gene lookup returns CDR1 GTSNPN and CDR2 SVGIG (reference sequence).

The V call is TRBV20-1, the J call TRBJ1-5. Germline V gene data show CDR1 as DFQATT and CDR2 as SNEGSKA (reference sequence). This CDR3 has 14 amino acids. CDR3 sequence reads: CSARVVALNQPQHF.

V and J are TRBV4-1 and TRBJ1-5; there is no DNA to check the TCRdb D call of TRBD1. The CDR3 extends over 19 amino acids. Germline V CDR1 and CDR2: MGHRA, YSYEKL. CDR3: CASSQMSPGTRVGNQPQHF.

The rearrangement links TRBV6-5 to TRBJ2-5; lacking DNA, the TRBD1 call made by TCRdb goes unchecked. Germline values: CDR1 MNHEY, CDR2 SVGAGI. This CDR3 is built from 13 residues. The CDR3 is CASGTGSEETQYF.